The 17 T cell receptor beta chains given below trace back to one sample, sequenced in a study of blood T cell repertoires in COVID-19. TCRdb's table, derived via immunoSEQ multiplex PCR, lists solely in-frame clones and lacks some. The table shows about 220,000 clones, with 85% occurring only once. Sample: peripheral blood. The source of these receptors is a woman in her seventies with COVID-19, enrolled during active disease.

The chain joins TRBV5-1 to TRBJ2-7, with 11 bases aligning to TRBD1. Germline V gene sequence: CDR1 SGHRS, CDR2 YFSETQ. With 4 bases clipped from V and 0 bases from J, the junction kept 9 bases outside the gene matches. The length of the CDR3 is 17 residues. In DNA, the CDR3 is TGCGCCAGCAGCACCTCGGGGGGACAGGGGGACTCCTACGAGCAGTACTTC. Amino acid sequence: CASSTSGGQGDSYEQYF.

This chain uses TRBV11-3 with TRBJ1-4; D remains unclear. V shed 6 bases and J shed 5 bases, with 10 bases lying between them. Per the germline V gene, CDR1 is SGHNT and CDR2 is YENEEA. The CDR3 is made up of 13 amino acids. The CDR3 sequence is CASRREVNEKLFF. The DNA for the CDR3 is TGTGCCAGCAGAAGGGAGGTAAATGAAAAACTGTTTTTT.

V usage is TRBV19 and J usage is TRBJ1-5; 7 positions agree with TRBD1. This CDR3 contains 15 residues. V lost 1 base, J lost 2 bases, and 2 bases stayed unmatched. The V gene's germline CDR1 is LNHDA and CDR2 SQIVND (reference sequence). The CDR3 spells CASSIATGGNQPQHF. For the CDR3, the DNA is TGTGCCAGTAGTATAGCCACAGGGGGCAATCAGCCCCAGCATTTT.

This chain connects TRBV5-1 to TRBJ1-1; TRBD1 agrees at 8 bases. Trimming cost V 2 bases and J 4 bases; bases outside gene matches: 13. Germline CDR1 SGHRS, CDR2 YFSETQ. This CDR3 contains 17 residues. As DNA, the CDR3 is TGCGCCAGCAGCTTTTTCGACAGGGGCCGGAGAATCACTGAAGCTTTCTTT. The encoded protein is CASSFFDRGRRITEAFF. Drawing the rest from reference TRBV5-1 and TRBJ1-1, the complete variable domain is KAGVTQTPRYLIKTRGQQVTLSCSPISGHRSVSWYQQTPGQGLQFLFEYFSETQRNKGNFPGRFSGRQFSNSRSEMNVSTLELGDSALYLCASSFFDRGRRITEAFFGQGTRLTVV.

This clone was observed a handful of times. This chain joins TRBV29-1 and TRBJ2-7, with 9 bases aligning to TRBD1. The CDR3 is 13 amino acids. Trimming removed 5 bases from V and 3 bases from J; junction bases left unmatched: 5. The germline V gene has CDR1 SQVTM and CDR2 ANQGSEA. The CDR3 sequence is CSVLTGGIYEQYF. DNA of the CDR3: TGCAGCGTTCTGACAGGGGGGATCTACGAGCAGTACTTC.

V and J are TRBV5-1 and TRBJ2-7; 9 nucleotides line up with TRBD2. The CDR3 consists of 15 residues. Germline trimming cut 0 bases from V and 0 bases from J; bases unmatched to any gene: 1. Germline CDR1 and CDR2: SGHRS and YFSETQ. The CDR3 loop is CASSLDSGGSYEQYF. The CDR3 region has the DNA TGCGCCAGCAGCTTGGATAGCGGGGGCTCCTACGAGCAGTACTTC.

The chain recombines TRBV27 with TRBJ1-2; no reliable D call. The CDR3 runs 19 residues. V lost 2 bases, J lost 4 bases, and 26 bases lay in between. Germline V gene sequence: CDR1 MNHEY, CDR2 SMNVEV (reference sequence). For the CDR3, the DNA is TGTGCCAGCAGTTTAGTCGGTAGTTTGGCAGAGACTTCGAGCTATGGCTACACCTTC. Protein: CASSLVGSLAETSSYGYTF.

The gene calls are TRBV29-1 and TRBJ1-1, with D unresolved. The CDR3 is 16 amino acids. Germline-derived CDR1 and CDR2 are SQVTM and ANQGSEA. V lost 5 bases to trimming and J lost 1 base, with 20 bases between them. The CDR3 nucleotides are TGCAGCGTTAAAACAGCTGCTGCCCGTGCGAACACTGAAGCTTTCTTT. Amino acids: CSVKTAAARANTEAFF.

This clone was counted a few times. The rearrangement joins TRBV6-4 to TRBJ1-5; the D gene is possibly TRBD1 (6 bases). Trimming cost V 5 bases and J 3 bases, with 8 bases left between them. CDR3 length equals 13 residues. Germline V gene data show CDR1 as MRHNA and CDR2 as SNTAGT. The CDR3 DNA sequence: TGTGCCAGCAGTCGGGACATCAATCAGCCCCAGCATTTT. Amino acid sequence: CASSRDINQPQHF.

This clone was found once. The chain couples TRBV3-1 (or the pseudogene TRBV3-2) to TRBJ1-2; the D gene is possibly TRBD1 (5 bases). CDR1 and CDR2 from the germline V gene are LGHDT and YNNKEL (reference sequence). Between the trimmed V and J ends, which lost 5 bases and 8 bases, there was a span of 12 bases. The CDR3 length is 12 residues. In DNA form, the CDR3 reads TGTGCCAGCAGCGCCTACCAGGGAGGCTACACCTTC. It yields the protein CASSAYQGGYTF.

The genes are TRBV5-1 and TRBJ2-2; TRBD2 might be the D (6 bases). Germline V gene data show CDR1 as SGHRS and CDR2 as YFSETQ. V lost 3 bases to trimming and J lost 7 bases, with 16 bases between them. This CDR3 contains 15 residues. The CDR3 protein is CASSSPGLLNGELFF. In DNA form, the CDR3 reads TGCGCCAGCAGCTCCCCGGGACTCCTAAACGGGGAGCTGTTTTTT.

V usage is TRBV7-3 and J usage is TRBJ2-1, with 11 bases lining up with TRBD2. In germline, CDR1 is SGHTA, CDR2 FQGTGA. The CDR3 is 14 residues long. Trimming cost V 2 bases and J 11 bases; bases outside gene matches: 5. The CDR3 DNA reads TGTGCCAGCAGCTTATCCCTAGCGGGGGGAAAGCAGTTCTTC. Translated: CASSLSLAGGKQFF.

As for this clone: Other DNA sequences within the sample encode an identical CDR3. The chain joins TRBV7-2 to TRBJ1-2, with 9 nucleotides matching TRBD1. V gave up 6 bases and J gave up 1 base; unmatched junction bases: 3. CDR1 and CDR2 from the germline V gene are SGHTA and FQGNSA. The CDR3 length is 14 residues. In nucleotides, the CDR3 is TGTGCCAGCAGTCCGGGACAGGGTAACTATGGCTACACCTTC. Translation gives CASSPGQGNYGYTF.

This rearrangement joins TRBV19 to TRBJ1-2; 7 nucleotides agree with TRBD1. V was clipped by 1 base and J by 0 bases; unmatched bases: 2. The CDR3 has 15 residues. Germline V CDR1 and CDR2: LNHDA, SQIVND (reference sequence). CDR3 sequence: CASSIVGTANYGYTF. The CDR3 DNA follows: TGTGCCAGTAGTATAGTGGGGACAGCTAACTATGGCTACACCTTC.

V usage is TRBV21-1 and J usage is TRBJ1-4; TRBD1 is taken as the D call from the table, unchecked against the DNA. TRBV21-1 is recorded as a pseudogene. The CDR3 runs to 13 residues. The CDR3 loop reads CASSNVRVEKLFF. The DNA for the CDR3 is TGTGCCAGCAGCAACGTCAGGGTTGAAAAACTGTTTTTT.

This clone has only a few counts. This chain uses TRBV5-8 with TRBJ1-5; 7 bases are a match to TRBD1. The V gene end was trimmed by 4 bases and the J gene end by 3 bases; junction bases not matched to a gene: 10. The CDR3 has 16 amino acids. CDR1 is SGHTS and CDR2 is YDEGEE in the germline V gene. The CDR3, as DNA: TGTGCCAGCAGCAGACGTCGGACAGGCCCCAATCAGCCCCAGCATTTT. This gives the protein CASSRRRTGPNQPQHF.

J is TRBJ1-1 and V is TRBV4-2; weak D call: TRBD1 (5 bases). The germline V gene has CDR1 LGHNA and CDR2 YNFKEQ. V gave up 4 bases and J gave up 4 bases, with 10 bases separating them. CDR3 length: 13 residues. CDR3: CASSPQGSTEAFF. In DNA, the CDR3 is TGTGCCAGCAGCCCTCAGGGAAGCACTGAAGCTTTCTTT.